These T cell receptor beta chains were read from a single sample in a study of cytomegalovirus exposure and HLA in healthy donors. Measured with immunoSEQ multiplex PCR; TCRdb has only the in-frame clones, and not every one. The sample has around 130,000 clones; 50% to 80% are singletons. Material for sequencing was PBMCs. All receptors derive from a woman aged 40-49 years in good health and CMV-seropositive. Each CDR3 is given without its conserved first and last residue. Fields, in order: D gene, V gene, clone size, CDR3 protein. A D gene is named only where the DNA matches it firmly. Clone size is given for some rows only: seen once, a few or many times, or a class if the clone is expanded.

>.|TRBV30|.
AWSGTKNTGELF
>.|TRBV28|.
ASSSPLGGGETQY
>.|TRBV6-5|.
ASSYSDIVTEAF
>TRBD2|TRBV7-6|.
ASSPGTSVNEQF
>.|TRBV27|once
ASRMGTKVSEAF
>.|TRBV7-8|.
ASSLGHIGLNQPQH
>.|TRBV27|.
ASSWDKPPNTGELF
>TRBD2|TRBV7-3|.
ASSLGGLAGGTGELF
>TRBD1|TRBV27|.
ASSFTTGTGNTEAF
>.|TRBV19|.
ASSIWEGTEAF
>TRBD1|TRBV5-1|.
ASSGGQGGYEQY
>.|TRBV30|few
AWTGRNEKLF
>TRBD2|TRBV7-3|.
ASSQQRDYEQY
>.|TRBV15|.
ATSRDRSTGNTIY
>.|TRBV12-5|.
ASGFSGSNQPQH
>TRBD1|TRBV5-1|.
ASRETGAFGNTIY
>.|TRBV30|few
AFTRGNYGYP
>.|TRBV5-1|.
ASRTGPLSGANVLT
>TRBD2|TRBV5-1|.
ASSPVPTSWDTGELF
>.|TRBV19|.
ASSEQEGPLH
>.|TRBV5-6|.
ASSYQSRDNQPQH
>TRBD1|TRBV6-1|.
ASTDRPGGTEAF
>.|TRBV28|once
ASSFQGNGYT
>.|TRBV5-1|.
ASSLEVFGLGADYEQY
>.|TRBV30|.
ACSSEGMVYGYT
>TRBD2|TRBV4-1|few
ASSQIFGGEPPSTDTQY
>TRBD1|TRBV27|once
ASSNWTGVRSHNYGYT
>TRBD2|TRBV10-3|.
ASGLAGEYNEQF
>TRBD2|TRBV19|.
ASSPPGTSHKAGDEQF
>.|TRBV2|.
ASRWGQTNYGYT
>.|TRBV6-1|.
ASSRRDSSTDTQY
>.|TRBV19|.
ASSATGSRSSQH